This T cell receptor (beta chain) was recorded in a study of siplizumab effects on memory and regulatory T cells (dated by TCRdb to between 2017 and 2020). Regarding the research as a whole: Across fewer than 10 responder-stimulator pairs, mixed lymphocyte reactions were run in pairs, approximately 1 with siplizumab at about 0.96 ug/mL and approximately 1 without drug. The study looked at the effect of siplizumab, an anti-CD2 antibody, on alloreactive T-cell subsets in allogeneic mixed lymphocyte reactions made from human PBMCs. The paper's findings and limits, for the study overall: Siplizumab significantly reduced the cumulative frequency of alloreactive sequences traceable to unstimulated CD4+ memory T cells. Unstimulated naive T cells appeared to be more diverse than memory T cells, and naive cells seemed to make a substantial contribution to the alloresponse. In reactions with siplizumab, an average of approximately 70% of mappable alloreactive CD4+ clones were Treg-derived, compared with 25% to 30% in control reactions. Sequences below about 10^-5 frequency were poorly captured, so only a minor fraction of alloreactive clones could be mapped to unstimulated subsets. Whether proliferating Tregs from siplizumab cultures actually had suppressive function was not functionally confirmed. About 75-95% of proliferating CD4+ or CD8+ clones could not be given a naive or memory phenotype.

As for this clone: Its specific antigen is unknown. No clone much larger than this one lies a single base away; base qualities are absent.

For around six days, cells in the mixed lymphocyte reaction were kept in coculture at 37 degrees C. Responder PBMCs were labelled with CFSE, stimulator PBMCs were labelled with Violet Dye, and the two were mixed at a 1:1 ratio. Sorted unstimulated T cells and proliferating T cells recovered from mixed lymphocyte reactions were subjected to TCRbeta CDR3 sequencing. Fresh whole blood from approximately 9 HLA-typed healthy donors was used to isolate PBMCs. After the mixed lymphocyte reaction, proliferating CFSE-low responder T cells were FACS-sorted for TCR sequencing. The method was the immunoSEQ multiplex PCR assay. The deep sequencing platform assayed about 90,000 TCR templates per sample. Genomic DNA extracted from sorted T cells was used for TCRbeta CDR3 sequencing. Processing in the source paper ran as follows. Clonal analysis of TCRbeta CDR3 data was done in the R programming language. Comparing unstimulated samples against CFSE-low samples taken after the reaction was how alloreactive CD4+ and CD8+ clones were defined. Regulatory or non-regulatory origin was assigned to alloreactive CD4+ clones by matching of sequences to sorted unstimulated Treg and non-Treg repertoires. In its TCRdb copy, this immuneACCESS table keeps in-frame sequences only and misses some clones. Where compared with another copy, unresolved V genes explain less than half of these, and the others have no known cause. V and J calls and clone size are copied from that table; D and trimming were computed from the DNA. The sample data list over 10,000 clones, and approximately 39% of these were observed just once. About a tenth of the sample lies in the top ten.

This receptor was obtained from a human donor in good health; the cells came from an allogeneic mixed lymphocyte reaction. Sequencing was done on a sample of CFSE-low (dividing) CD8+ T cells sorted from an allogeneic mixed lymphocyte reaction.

The sequence in DNA is TGTGCCAGCAGCTTCGGGGCGCGAGAAGAGACCCAGTACTTC. Its protein product is CASSFGAREETQYF. The rearrangement combines TRBV7-9 with TRBJ2-5, with a tentative D call of TRBD1 or TRBD2, each matching 5 bases. The V end loses 3 bases and the J end loses 3 bases, and a stretch of 11 bases separates them. Including cysteine and phenylalanine, the CDR3 has 14 amino acids. Solely the CDR3 DNA is kept, with 42 bases framed from the first base. CDR1 SEHNR and CDR2 FQNEAQ were looked up in the germline V gene (reference sequence).